This T cell receptor (beta chain) comes out of a study of preoperative IRX-2 immunotherapy in early breast cancer. Treatment denoted: preoperative locoregional IRX-2 cytokine immunotherapy. This phase Ib study tested locoregional IRX-2 cytokine immunotherapy given before surgery. Assay used: immunoSEQ multiplex PCR; TCRdb lists only in-frame clones, some missing. The repertoire includes roughly 25,000 clones, roughly 80% of them detected once, and 2% to 2.5% sits in the top ten. Germline V gene data show CDR1 as MNHGY and CDR2 as SAAAGT. V shed 5 bases and J shed 3 bases, with 16 bases lying between them. This CDR3 spans 15 amino acids.

The specimen comprised lymph node tissue, sampled before IRX-2 immunotherapy. This chain connects TRBV6-8 to TRBJ1-1; maybe TRBD1 (6 bases). The receptor's source is a human donor with breast cancer. The CDR3 coding sequence is TGTGCCAGCAGTGGAAGACAGGTGGTGGACACTGAAGCTTTCTTT. Amino acid sequence: CASSGRQVVDTEAFF.